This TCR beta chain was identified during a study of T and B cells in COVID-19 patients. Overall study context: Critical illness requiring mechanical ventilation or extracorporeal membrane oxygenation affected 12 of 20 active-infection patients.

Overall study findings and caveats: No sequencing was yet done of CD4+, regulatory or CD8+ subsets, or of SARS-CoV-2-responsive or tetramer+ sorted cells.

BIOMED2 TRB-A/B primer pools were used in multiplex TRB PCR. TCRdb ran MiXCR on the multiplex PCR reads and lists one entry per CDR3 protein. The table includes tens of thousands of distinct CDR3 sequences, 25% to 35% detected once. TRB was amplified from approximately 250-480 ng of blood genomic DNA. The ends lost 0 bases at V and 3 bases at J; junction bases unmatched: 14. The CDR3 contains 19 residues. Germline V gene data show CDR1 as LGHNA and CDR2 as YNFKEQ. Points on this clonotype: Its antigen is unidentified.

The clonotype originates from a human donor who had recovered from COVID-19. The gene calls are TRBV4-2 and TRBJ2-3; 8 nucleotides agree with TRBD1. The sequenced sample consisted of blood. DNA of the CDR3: TGTGCCAGCAGCCAAGAACAGGCCAGGGGGCCGATGAGAACAGATACGCAGTATTTT. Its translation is CASSQEQARGPMRTDTQYF.